Given below is one T cell receptor (beta chain) in context. As yet, its antigen is unknown. TCRdb keeps only in-frame clones here, not all; method: immunoSEQ multiplex PCR. The sample shows roughly 34,000 clones, approximately 80% of them seen only once. The CDR3 totals 16 residues. V lost 0 bases to trimming and J lost 4 bases, with 12 bases between them. Germline assignment: CDR1 MNHEY and CDR2 SVGAGI. The sample is drawn from a study of T cells in localized non-small cell lung cancer. Study conclusions and caveats: Heterogeneity stays possible, as sequencing covered only one tumor region. An association was observed between higher blood T cell density and longer overall survival. Appearing in adjacent lung were a median about 50 of the top 100 tumor clones.

The source is a male donor at least 60 years old with stage II squamous cell lung carcinoma. The chain is built from TRBV6-5 and TRBJ1-4; perhaps TRBD1 as D (5 bases). Sequenced here: peripheral blood, sampled before any cancer treatment. The CDR3 is CASSYSSGALNEKLFF. DNA of the CDR3: TGTGCCAGCAGTTACTCATCCGGGGCCCTTAATGAAAAACTGTTTTTT.